These 26 T cell receptor beta chains came from one sample sequenced in a study of spatial heterogeneity in lung cancer. In TCRdb, the 5' RACE reads were re-called with MiXCR into one record per CDR3 protein. The sample lists some 120,000 distinct CDR3 sequences, more than 10% occurring once. Time point: blood at routine non-recurrence follow-up after resection. Whole RNA, which was extracted from tumor, nontumor lung tissue or frozen PBMC, was sequenced without any cell sorting. The sample consisted of PBMCs, taken at follow-up. All receptors derive from a male donor with early-stage non-small cell lung cancer.

There are many counts of this clonotype. The CDR3 bases are TGTGCCAGCTCCCACAAGGGTGAAGGTTCACCCCTCCACTTT. Translating gives CASSHKGEGSPLHF. The chain joins TRBV18 to TRBJ1-6; D is ambiguous. Trimming took 6 bases from V and 9 from J, leaving 15 bases between them. The CDR3 extends over 14 amino acids. From germline, CDR1 is KGHSH and CDR2 LQKENI.

This clonotype was counted many times. The J gene is TRBJ2-2, the V gene TRBV18, with a possible D match to TRBD2 (6 bases). V dropped 2 bases and J dropped 10 bases, with 11 bases sitting between them. Germline values: CDR1 KGHSH, CDR2 LQKENI. This CDR3 is built from 13 residues. DNA of the CDR3: TGTGCCAGCTCACCAGGGACTTCCACGGAGCTGTTTTTT. This gives the protein CASSPGTSTELFF.

At least ten counts were recorded for this clonotype. The genes are TRBV6-5 and TRBJ1-2; a weak D match, TRBD1 (5 bases). The CDR3 extends over 14 amino acids. CDR1 MNHEY and CDR2 SVGAGI come from the germline V gene. V lost 0 bases to trimming and J lost 3 bases, with 8 bases between them. The CDR3 sequence is CASSYSTGDYGYTF. As DNA, the CDR3 is TGTGCCAGCAGTTACTCCACAGGAGACTATGGCTACACCTTC.

The chain links TRBV27 to TRBJ1-1; 10 nucleotides align to TRBD1. Germline-derived CDR1 and CDR2 are MNHEY and SMNVEV (reference sequence). V trimming: 6 bases; J trimming: 11 bases; junction bases outside the gene matches: 12. The CDR3 has 14 residues. CDR3 nucleotide sequence: TGTGCCAGCAGCCCCAGGGACAGGGGTGTTCGGGCTTTCTTT. Protein sequence: CASSPRDRGVRAFF.

This clonotype showed up many times. This chain joins TRBV4-2 and TRBJ2-5; 8 bases are shared with TRBD1. Germline trimming cut 3 bases from V and 3 bases from J; bases unmatched to any gene: 3. The CDR3 has 14 amino acids. Germline V gene sequence: CDR1 LGHNA, CDR2 YNFKEQ. The CDR3 here is CASSHTQGEETQYF. CDR3 nucleotides: TGTGCCAGCAGCCACACACAGGGGGAAGAGACCCAGTACTTC.

This chain uses TRBV5-1 with TRBJ1-1, with a weak D call TRBD1 (5 bases). Germline V gene sequence: CDR1 SGHRS, CDR2 YFSETQ. V dropped 0 bases and J dropped 8 bases, with 14 bases sitting between them. CDR3 length equals 14 residues. The CDR3 is CASSLAAAGYEAFF. The CDR3 nucleotides read TGCGCCAGCAGCTTGGCCGCGGCAGGGTACGAAGCTTTCTTT.

The chain couples TRBV25-1 to TRBJ1-2, with 10 bases aligning to TRBD1. This CDR3 has 14 amino acids. In germline, CDR1 is MGHDK, CDR2 SYGVNS. The trim removed 7 bases at V and 4 bases at J, leaving 6 bases unmatched. The CDR3 loop reads CASMGDRGLYGYTF. Written as DNA, the CDR3 is TGTGCCAGCATGGGGGACAGGGGCCTCTATGGCTACACCTTC.

This clonotype was observed at least ten times. The rearrangement links TRBV7-2 to TRBJ2-3; D ambiguous. The CDR3 spans 14 residues. The V end lost 7 bases, the J end lost 3 bases, and 14 bases lay between the germline ends. CDR1 SGHTA and CDR2 FQGNSA come from the germline V gene. The CDR3 DNA reads as TGTGCCAGCAACCCTGGAATGGGGACAGATACGCAGTATTTT. Amino acid sequence: CASNPGMGTDTQYF.

This clonotype was observed a few times. The chain employs TRBV7-9 and TRBJ2-3; weak D call: TRBD1 (6 bases). Trimming shortened V by 0 bases and J by 0 bases, and 10 bases separated the two germline ends. The germline V gene has CDR1 SEHNR and CDR2 FQNEAQ (reference sequence). This CDR3 contains 16 residues. CDR3 sequence reads: CASSLAGAPSTDTQYF. The CDR3 DNA follows: TGTGCCAGCAGCTTAGCGGGGGCCCCAAGCACAGATACGCAGTATTTT. Variable domain in full (rest from reference TRBV7-9 and TRBJ2-3): DTGVSQNPRHKITKRGQNVTFRCDPISEHNRLYWYRQTLGQGPEFLTYFQNEAQLEKSRLLSDRFSAERPKGSFSTLEIQRTEQGDSAMYLCASSLAGAPSTDTQYFGPGTRLTVL.

This clonotype was observed a handful of times. The chain is built from TRBV28 and TRBJ1-2; D may be TRBD1 (5 bases). CDR1 MDHEN and CDR2 SYDVKM come from the germline V gene. V was clipped by 1 base and J by 4 bases, with 10 bases between them. This CDR3 is built from 14 residues. The CDR3 DNA follows: TGTGCCAGCAGTTTATTGACAGAAGGCTATGGCTACACCTTC. Encoded protein: CASSLLTEGYGYTF.

This clonotype was detected ten times or more. The V and J genes are TRBV3-1 and TRBJ2-3; the D is unclear. Trimming cost V 5 bases and J 3 bases, with 9 bases left between them. CDR3 size: 13 residues. From germline, CDR1 is LGHDT and CDR2 YNNKEL (reference sequence). The CDR3 spells CASSIRPTDTQYF. In nucleotides, the CDR3 is TGTGCCAGCAGCATCCGTCCTACAGATACGCAGTATTTT.

A few counts support this clonotype. The J gene is TRBJ1-1, the V gene TRBV10-3; TRBD1 is a possible D gene (5 bases). The germline V and J ends were trimmed by 3 bases and 0 bases, with 11 bases remaining between them. CDR1 and CDR2 (germline): ENHRY, SYGVKD. The CDR3 contains 15 residues. The CDR3: CAISERGGMNTEAFF. The CDR3 bases are TGTGCCATCAGTGAAAGGGGAGGGATGAACACTGAAGCTTTCTTT.

The table lists this clonotype with many counts. The V gene is TRBV4-1, the J gene TRBJ2-7; 8 bases align to TRBD1. The CDR3 is made up of 16 amino acids. Germline CDR1 MGHRA, CDR2 YSYEKL. The ends lost 3 bases at V and 3 bases at J; junction bases unmatched: 10. In DNA, the CDR3 is TGCGCCAGCAGCCATCAAGGGCGGACAGGGCGCTACGAGCAGTACTTC. Translation gives CASSHQGRTGRYEQYF.

This clonotype was detected ten times or more. This rearrangement joins TRBV6-1 to TRBJ1-1, with a weak D call TRBD1 (6 bases). CDR1 is MNHNS, CDR2 SASEGT, per germline. Trimming removed 7 bases at V and 4 bases at J, with 13 bases between. CDR3 length: 13 amino acids. The CDR3 DNA follows: TGTGCCAGCACCGTTACAGGGTTCACTGAAGCTTTCTTT. This codes for CASTVTGFTEAFF.

In this sample, this clonotype turned up a few times. CDR3 sequence (DNA): TGTGCCACCAGCAGAGATCAAGGGCTAGCGGGGGGCCGGCGGACCCAGTACTTC. This codes for CATSRDQGLAGGRRTQYF. The chain carries TRBV15 and TRBJ2-5, with TRBD2 matching over 11 bases. The CDR3 has 18 residues. Unmatched junction bases numbered 13, after V lost 0 bases and J lost 7 bases. CDR1 and CDR2 (germline): LNHNV, YYDKDF (reference sequence).

Turning to this clonotype: The junction departs from germline at one end; a sequencing error may be responsible. The chain recombines TRBV7-7 with TRBJ2-2; D gene unclear. The CDR3 has 14 residues. The germline CDR1 and CDR2 sequences are SSHAT and FNYEAQ (reference sequence). The CDR3, as DNA: TGTGCTAGCAGCTTAGCTCCGAAAACCGGGGAGCTGTTTTTT. Translated, it gives CASSLAPKTGELFF.

The chain links TRBV11-2 to TRBJ2-3, with D possibly called TRBD1 or TRBD2 (5 bases each). The germline V gene encodes CDR1 SGHAT and CDR2 FQNNGV. CDR3 size: 15 residues. The V end was cut by 3 bases, the J end by 4 bases, with 14 bases between. CDR3 nucleotides: TGTGCCAGCAGCTTTAAACGGGGCAAACCAGATACGCAGTATTTT. This translates into CASSFKRGKPDTQYF.

This clonotype occurred many times. V usage is TRBV5-6 and J usage is TRBJ2-4; D gene ambiguous. The germline V and J ends were trimmed by 0 bases and 3 bases, with 4 bases remaining between them. The CDR3 runs to 13 residues. Germline assignment: CDR1 SGHDT and CDR2 YYEEEE. The CDR3 loop reads CASSLGGKNIQYF. The CDR3 DNA is TGTGCCAGCAGCTTGGGAGGCAAAAACATTCAGTACTTC.

This clonotype was recorded a few times. V is TRBV29-1 and J is TRBJ2-7; D may be TRBD1 or TRBD2 (5 bases each). This CDR3 spans 14 amino acids. From germline, CDR1 is SQVTM and CDR2 ANQGSEA. V gave up 3 bases and J gave up 0 bases, with 12 bases separating them. CDR3 loop: CSVEGDGSSYEQYF. The CDR3 DNA reads TGCAGCGTTGAGGGGGACGGTAGCTCCTACGAGCAGTACTTC.

The chain joins TRBV5-6 to TRBJ2-7, with D possibly matching TRBD1 (6 bases). The CDR3 is made up of 16 amino acids. V lost 0 bases, J lost 1 base, and 14 bases lay in between. Germline values: CDR1 SGHDT, CDR2 YYEEEE. The CDR3 DNA sequence: TGTGCCAGCAGCTTGGCCTGGACAGCAACTTCCTACGAGCAGTACTTC. Its translation is CASSLAWTATSYEQYF.

This clonotype was recorded many times. The chain combines TRBV9 with TRBJ1-5; D uncertain. The CDR3 extends over 14 amino acids. Germline V gene data show CDR1 as SGDLS and CDR2 as YYNGEE. V gave up 5 bases and J gave up 4 bases, with 13 bases separating them. The CDR3 is CASRDGGPNQPQHF. The CDR3 bases are TGTGCCAGCAGAGACGGCGGGCCTAATCAGCCCCAGCATTTT.

This clonotype was counted ten times or more. The chain uses TRBV6-2 or TRBV6-3 and TRBJ1-2; D may be TRBD1 (5 bases). The CDR3 length is 13 residues. Germline lookup yields CDR1 MNHEY and CDR2 SVGEGT. Trimming removed 5 bases at V and 7 bases at J, with 14 bases between. CDR3 sequence: CASSRQIKRGYTF. CDR3 DNA sequence: TGTGCCAGCAGTAGACAGATTAAGCGTGGCTACACCTTC.

At least ten counts were recorded for this clonotype. This chain uses TRBV6-1 with TRBJ2-7; D is unresolved. The CDR3 covers 14 residues. Trimming shortened V by 0 bases and J by 2 bases, and 8 bases separated the two germline ends. Germline V CDR1 and CDR2: MNHNS, SASEGT. CDR3 in amino acids: CASSEAGQTYEQYF. CDR3 in DNA: TGTGCCAGCAGTGAAGCGGGCCAGACCTACGAGCAGTACTTC.

This clonotype has ten or more counts. The genes are TRBV6-6 and TRBJ2-5; D remains ambiguous. V lost 2 bases and J 2 bases, leaving 9 bases between the germline ends. The length of the CDR3 is 14 residues. CDR1 and CDR2 (germline): MNHNY, SVGAGI (reference sequence). This CDR3 reads CASSYRQLQETQYF. The CDR3 coding sequence is TGTGCCAGCAGTTACAGGCAATTACAAGAGACCCAGTACTTC.

This rearrangement joins TRBV28 to TRBJ2-1; 14 positions match TRBD2. With 5 bases clipped from V and 2 bases from J, the junction kept 5 bases outside the gene matches. Germline CDR1 reads MDHEN; CDR2 reads SYDVKM. The CDR3 is made up of 17 amino acids. The CDR3 nucleotides are TGTGCCAGCAGTGCCCTGGGACTAGCGGGGGCCTACAATGAGCAGTTCTTC. Residues: CASSALGLAGAYNEQFF.

This clonotype was observed at least ten times. The rearrangement links TRBV14 to TRBJ1-2; D is unclear. V was clipped by 0 bases and J by 8 bases, with 16 bases between them. The germline V gene encodes CDR1 SGHDN and CDR2 FVKESK. CDR3 length: 15 amino acids. CDR3 coding DNA: TGTGCCAGCAGCCAAGATCTTGCCGGGAGCGGCGGCTACACCTTC. Translating gives CASSQDLAGSGGYTF.